Following are 17 T cell receptor beta chains from one sample sequenced in a study of shared clonotypes between healthy human individuals. CD45RO-negative CD8 cells positively selected for CCR7 made up the naive population, which excluded terminally differentiated effector memory CD45RA+ cells. Profiled with immunoSEQ multiplex PCR; TCRdb holds only in-frame clones, not every one. The sample lists around 2,000,000 clones; around 96% were seen once. Sequenced input: naive CD8+ T cells sorted from blood. These receptors originate from a man aged 18 to 30 in good health.

The chain links TRBV21-1 to TRBJ2-7. TRBV21-1 is described as a pseudogene. There are 11 residues in the CDR3. The CDR3 is CASSNSYEQYF. The CDR3 nucleotides are TGTGCCAGCAGCAACTCCTACGAGCAGTACTTC.

In this sample, this clone turned up once. This chain connects TRBV7-8 to TRBJ2-3; TRBD2 matches at 14 bases. The CDR3 totals 18 residues. After removal of 2 bases from V and 5 bases from J, the junction contained 9 bases not matched to a gene. Germline CDR1 is SGHVS and CDR2 is FQNEAQ. The CDR3 nucleotides read TGTGCCAGCAGCTTATTGGCGACTAGCGGGGGGGTGGTAGATACGCAGTATTTT. It encodes CASSLLATSGGVVDTQYF.

V and J are TRBV4-1 and TRBJ2-1, with 9 bases aligning to TRBD2. V lost 5 bases to trimming and J lost 4 bases; unmatched junction nucleotides: 9. The CDR3 contains 16 residues. CDR1 is MGHRA and CDR2 is YSYEKL in the germline V gene. The CDR3: CASSEKSGGPYNEQFF. DNA for the CDR3: TGCGCCAGCAGCGAAAAGAGCGGGGGGCCGTACAATGAGCAGTTCTTC.

The chain recombines TRBV13 with TRBJ2-5, with D possibly TRBD1 on 5 matching bases. The length of the CDR3 is 16 residues. Germline V gives CDR1 PRHDT, CDR2 FYEKMQ (reference sequence). V was trimmed by 4 bases and J by 2 bases, leaving 17 bases between them. The CDR3 loop is CASSSYYDRLQETQYF. CDR3 DNA sequence: TGTGCCAGCAGCTCCTATTACGACAGACTTCAAGAGACCCAGTACTTC.

This clone was counted only a few times. V is TRBV10-2 and J is TRBJ2-3, with TRBD2 as a possible D gene (5 bases). Trimming pared 5 bases from V and 2 bases from J, leaving 14 bases between. The CDR3 is made up of 15 amino acids. Germline V gene lookup returns CDR1 WSHSY and CDR2 SAAADI. In DNA form, the CDR3 reads TGCGCCAGCAGTACTAGAGAGGTGCACACAGATACGCAGTATTTT. Amino acid sequence: CASSTREVHTDTQYF.

This chain uses TRBV6-5 with TRBJ2-7; 8 bases fit TRBD2. Germline lookup yields CDR1 MNHEY and CDR2 SVGAGI. The CDR3 extends over 13 amino acids. V lost 5 bases to trimming and J lost 7 bases; unmatched junction nucleotides: 7. The CDR3 coding sequence is TGTGCCAGCAGTCCCGGGAGGGGGGAAGAGCAGTACTTC. It is translated as CASSPGRGEEQYF.

This chain uses TRBV7-9 with TRBJ2-7, with a possible D match to TRBD2 (5 bases). Trimming left V 5 bases short and J 0 bases short, with 14 bases between. The CDR3 is 15 amino acids. Germline CDR1 and CDR2: SEHNR and FQNEAQ (reference sequence). The CDR3 nucleotides read TGTGCCAGCAGCCCCCCGGACTCGACCTCCTACGAGCAGTACTTC. Translating it yields CASSPPDSTSYEQYF.

This chain links TRBV28 with TRBJ1-2; TRBD1 is a possible D gene (6 bases). Germline assignment: CDR1 MDHEN and CDR2 SYDVKM. V shed 3 bases and J shed 3 bases, with 14 bases lying between them. The CDR3 length is 15 residues. In DNA form, the CDR3 reads TGTGCCAGCAGTTTGTCCGGTCGGGGGCACTATGGCTACACCTTC. Residues: CASSLSGRGHYGYTF.

The CDR3 reads CSVELVLGTGGLNEQFF. DNA for the CDR3: TGCAGCGTTGAGTTGGTTCTCGGGACAGGGGGCTTGAATGAGCAGTTCTTC. V is TRBV29-1 and J is TRBJ2-1; 12 bases map to TRBD1. The germline V gene has CDR1 SQVTM and CDR2 ANQGSEA. The trim removed 3 bases at V and 7 bases at J, leaving 13 bases unmatched. This CDR3 is built from 17 residues.

The chain combines TRBV7-9 with TRBJ1-2; D call uncertain. Trimming shortened V by 1 base and J by 5 bases, and 11 bases separated the two germline ends. CDR1 and CDR2 from the germline V gene are SEHNR and FQNEAQ (reference sequence). The CDR3 has 14 residues. CDR3 in DNA: TGTGCCAGCAGCTTAGGGGCAGAGGGATATGGCTACACCTTC. This sequence encodes CASSLGAEGYGYTF.

The rearrangement uses TRBV5-1 and TRBJ1-3; TRBD1 matches at 8 bases. CDR3 length: 13 amino acids. From germline, CDR1 is SGHRS and CDR2 YFSETQ. V shed 9 bases and J 3 bases; nucleotides not matched to a gene: 5. The CDR3 DNA reads TGCGCCAACACGACAGGGGATGGAAACACCATATATTTT. This translates into CANTTGDGNTIYF.

The chain combines TRBV11-2 with TRBJ2-3; D is undetermined. V was pared by 1 base and J by 5 bases, with 10 bases between. CDR1 is SGHAT, CDR2 FQNNGV, per germline. The CDR3 extends over 14 amino acids. The chain's CDR3 is CASSLVGPGDTQYF. The CDR3 coding sequence is TGTGCCAGCAGCTTAGTTGGGCCGGGAGATACGCAGTATTTT. Full variable domain (remainder filled in from reference TRBV11-2 and TRBJ2-3): EAGVAQSPRYKIIEKRQSVAFWCNPISGHATLYWYQQILGQGPKLLIQFQNNGVVDDSQLPKDRFSAERLKGVDSTLKIQPAKLEDSAVYLCASSLVGPGDTQYFGPGTRLTVL.

Concerning this clone itself: Other nucleotide sequences in the sample specify the same CDR3. The chain has TRBV5-1 and TRBJ2-3, with D unclear. The V gene's germline CDR1 is SGHRS and CDR2 YFSETQ. V was clipped by 4 bases and J by 2 bases, with 5 bases between them. The CDR3 is 12 residues long. CDR3 sequence: CASSLVTDTQYF. The CDR3 DNA is TGCGCCAGCAGCCTCGTCACAGATACGCAGTATTTT.

This clone was picked up one time. This chain uses TRBV13 with TRBJ2-5; maybe TRBD2 (6 bases). Germline lookup yields CDR1 PRHDT and CDR2 FYEKMQ (reference sequence). The CDR3 contains 15 residues. V shed 1 base and J shed 3 bases, with 12 bases lying between them. The CDR3 loop is CASSLAGGKKETQYF. CDR3 coding DNA: TGTGCCAGCAGCTTAGCAGGAGGGAAGAAAGAGACCCAGTACTTC. Using reference TRBV13 and TRBJ2-5 for the parts outside the CDR3, the full variable domain is AAGVIQSPRHLIKEKRETATLKCYPIPRHDTVYWYQQGPGQDPQFLISFYEKMQSDKGSIPDRFSAQQFSDYHSELNMSSLELGDSALYFCASSLAGGKKETQYFGPGTRLLVL.

This clone was found a few times. V usage is TRBV5-6 and J usage is TRBJ1-5; 7 bases match TRBD1. The CDR3 consists of 16 residues. CDR1 is SGHDT, CDR2 YYEEEE, per germline. The J segment lost 1 base and the V segment lost 2 bases, leaving 6 bases of the junction unmatched. The CDR3 sequence: CASSFWDRVSNQPQHF. CDR3 DNA: TGTGCCAGCAGCTTCTGGGACAGAGTCAGCAATCAGCCCCAGCATTTT.

CDR3 DNA sequence: TGCAGCGTTGAAACGACCCCCGGGACTAGCGGGAGGGTGCTCGCCGGGGAGCTGTTTTTT. It yields the protein CSVETTPGTSGRVLAGELFF. The rearrangement links TRBV29-1 to TRBJ2-2, with TRBD2 matching 16 bases. The CDR3 loop spans 20 amino acids. Trimming at V came to 2 bases and at J to 6 bases, leaving 15 bases not matched to a gene. Looked up from germline, CDR1 is SQVTM and CDR2 is ANQGSEA.

The genes are TRBV10-3 and TRBJ2-5, with D possibly TRBD2 on 6 matching bases. CDR1 ENHRY and CDR2 SYGVKD come from the germline V gene. Trimming pared 4 bases from V and 1 base from J, leaving 13 bases between. This CDR3 is built from 15 residues. CDR3 residues: CAISVSGGIQETQYF. The CDR3 DNA reads as TGTGCCATCAGTGTTTCCGGGGGAATCCAAGAGACCCAGTACTTC.